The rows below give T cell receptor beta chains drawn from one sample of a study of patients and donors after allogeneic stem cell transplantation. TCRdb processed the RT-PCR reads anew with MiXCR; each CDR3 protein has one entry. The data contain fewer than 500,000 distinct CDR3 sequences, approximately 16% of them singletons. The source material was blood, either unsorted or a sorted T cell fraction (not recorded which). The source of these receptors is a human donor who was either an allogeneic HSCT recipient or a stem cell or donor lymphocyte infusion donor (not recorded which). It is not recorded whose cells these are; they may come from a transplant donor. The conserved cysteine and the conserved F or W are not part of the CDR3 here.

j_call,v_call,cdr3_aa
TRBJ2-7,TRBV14,ASSPSRTGFSTYEQY
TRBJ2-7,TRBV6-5,ASSYIEIQGGSSEQY
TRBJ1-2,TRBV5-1,ASSPGLGPITRYT
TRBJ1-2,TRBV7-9,ASTPQGGSGYT
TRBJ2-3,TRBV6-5,ASSYLDRADTQY
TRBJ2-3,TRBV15,ATSRDSVGDTQY
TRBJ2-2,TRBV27,ASSWALAGGNTGELF
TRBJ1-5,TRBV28,ASSQFRKAGFNQPQH
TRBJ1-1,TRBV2,ASSDRGTEAF
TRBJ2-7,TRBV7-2,ASSFIHSGGPKEQY
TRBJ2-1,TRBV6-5,ASSYVRLGSYNEQF
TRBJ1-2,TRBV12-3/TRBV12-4,ASSLGTGRLVYGYT
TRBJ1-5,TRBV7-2,ASSPRAGTGDQPQH
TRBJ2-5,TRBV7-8,ASSSEGQGWRETQY
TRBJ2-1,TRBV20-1,SASRPGAMRNEQF
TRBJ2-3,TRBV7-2,ASSPRQTRTDTQY
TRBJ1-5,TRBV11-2,ASSLVSTVSQH
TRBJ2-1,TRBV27,ASSLGLPSYNEQF
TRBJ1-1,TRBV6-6,ASSYGGDTEAF
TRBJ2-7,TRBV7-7,ASSLELAGSYEQY
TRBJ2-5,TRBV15,ATSRDFRGTSQETQY
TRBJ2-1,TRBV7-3,ASSLKASSYNEQF
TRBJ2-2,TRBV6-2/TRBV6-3,ASGDRLTGELF
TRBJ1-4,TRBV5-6,ASSFYSATEKLF
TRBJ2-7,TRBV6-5,ASRRFSYEQY
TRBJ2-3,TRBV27,ATLLPGQGIDTQY
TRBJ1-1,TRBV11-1,ASSLADLMNTEAF
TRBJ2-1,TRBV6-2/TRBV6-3,ASHPSGGAIEQF
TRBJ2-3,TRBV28,ASSLGLAGGNTQY
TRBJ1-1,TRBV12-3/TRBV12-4,ASTAGVPTEAF